The next 18 T cell receptor beta chains were all read from a single sample in a study of monozygotic twins with inflammatory bowel disease. Using the 5' RACE reads, TCRdb records one entry per CDR3 protein without DNA. The sample has 350,000 to 400,000 distinct CDR3 sequences, and its top ten clones hold 2.5% to 3%. The material sequenced was blood. These receptor sequences come from a human donor with ulcerative colitis or Crohn's disease, or a healthy co-twin of an affected twin (not recorded which).

This sequence joins TRBV18 and TRBJ2-5; TCRdb's D call, TRBD1, is unchecked because there is no DNA. Germline V gives CDR1 KGHSH, CDR2 LQKENI. The CDR3 length is 15 residues. This CDR3 is CASSPGRGYQETQYF.

The chain couples TRBV4-1 to TRBJ2-1; the D gene TCRdb calls, TRBD1, cannot be checked with no DNA. This CDR3 spans 14 amino acids. From germline, CDR1 is MGHRA and CDR2 YSYEKL. The CDR3: CASSFQSGGNEQFF.

CDR3: CASSIIPGELFF. The J gene is TRBJ2-2, the V gene TRBV19. The germline V gene has CDR1 LNHDA and CDR2 SQIVND (reference sequence). This CDR3 is built from 12 residues.

The chain carries TRBV5-4 and TRBJ1-2. This CDR3 is 14 amino acids long. In germline, CDR1 is SGHNT, CDR2 YYREEE (reference sequence). The CDR3 protein is CASSSQGQSYGYTF. The whole variable domain, remainder taken from reference TRBV5-4 and TRBJ1-2, is ETGVTQSPTHLIKTRGQQVTLRCSSQSGHNTVSWYQQALGQGPQFIFQYYREEENGRGNFPPRFSGLQFPNYSSELNVNALELDDSALYLCASSSQGQSYGYTFGSGTRLTVV.

The chain recombines TRBV6-5 with TRBJ2-7; TCRdb proposes TRBD1, but this gene call is untestable without DNA. Germline loops: CDR1 MNHEY, CDR2 SVGAGI. The CDR3 loop spans 19 amino acids. This CDR3 is CASSYVRPGTPGQGYEQYF.

This chain connects TRBV6-2 or TRBV6-3 to TRBJ2-7; TCRdb's D call, TRBD1, is unchecked because there is no DNA. CDR3 size: 14 residues. The V gene's germline CDR1 is MNHEY and CDR2 SVGEGT. CDR3 loop: CASSRQQSSYEQYF.

The rearrangement joins TRBV20-1 to TRBJ2-2; TCRdb's assignment of TRBD1 cannot be checked, as there is no DNA. The CDR3 loop spans 15 amino acids. Germline-derived CDR1 and CDR2 are DFQATT and SNEGSKA (reference sequence). The chain's CDR3 is CSARSRDTNTGELFF.

V usage is TRBV7-9 and J usage is TRBJ1-1; lacking DNA, the TRBD1 call made by TCRdb goes unchecked. The CDR3 totals 14 residues. Germline CDR1 SEHNR, CDR2 FQNEAQ (reference sequence). The CDR3 sequence: CASRGEGAITEAFF.

The chain links TRBV12-3 or TRBV12-4 to TRBJ2-2; the TCRdb call, TRBD1, lacks DNA for checking. The CDR3 extends over 15 amino acids. The CDR3 loop reads CASSFGYRVAGELFF.

The V call is TRBV5-1, the J call TRBJ2-1. The CDR3 is 15 residues long. In germline, CDR1 is SGHRS, CDR2 YFSETQ. The CDR3 reads CASSFSSSPNNEQFF.

The rearrangement uses TRBV5-1 and TRBJ1-1. There are 15 residues in the CDR3. The V gene's germline CDR1 is SGHRS and CDR2 YFSETQ. The CDR3 loop reads CASSLSRGLNTEAFF.

This chain connects TRBV5-1 to TRBJ1-1. This CDR3 region has 13 residues. Germline CDR1 reads SGHRS; CDR2 reads YFSETQ. CDR3 region: CASSLGVRAEAFF.

This chain links TRBV29-1 with TRBJ2-1; absent DNA, TCRdb's TRBD1 call cannot be checked. The CDR3 spans 12 residues. Germline-derived CDR1 and CDR2 are SQVTM and ANQGSEA. CDR3 residues: CSKTGAGNEQFF.

The V gene is TRBV7-2, the J gene TRBJ1-5; TCRdb reports TRBD1, a call that lacks DNA to check it against. This CDR3 is built from 14 residues. Germline lookup yields CDR1 SGHTA and CDR2 FQGNSA. The CDR3 loop is CASSIGTGGWPQHF.

The chain uses TRBV5-6 and TRBJ2-5. The CDR3 is 14 amino acids. Germline lookup yields CDR1 SGHDT and CDR2 YYEEEE. The CDR3 reads CASSSTEYQETQYF.

This chain links TRBV5-8 with TRBJ2-3; TCRdb gives TRBD1 as the D gene, but with no DNA this cannot be confirmed. Looked up from germline, CDR1 is SGHTS and CDR2 is YDEGEE. This CDR3 spans 14 amino acids. The CDR3 here is CASSTGQGLDTQYF.

This sequence joins TRBV18 and TRBJ2-6; the D gene TCRdb calls, TRBD2, cannot be checked with no DNA. Per germline, CDR1 KGHSH and CDR2 LQKENI. The CDR3 totals 16 residues. CDR3 loop: CASSVGTARGANVLTF.

The chain carries TRBV5-6 and TRBJ2-2; the TCRdb call, TRBD1, lacks DNA for checking. CDR3 length: 15 amino acids. CDR1 SGHDT and CDR2 YYEEEE come from the germline V gene. This CDR3 reads CASSFGTGNVGELFF.